Listed here is a single TCR beta chain. The CDR3 length is 14 residues. Per germline, CDR1 SGDLS and CDR2 YYNGEE. The ends lost 0 bases at V and 8 bases at J; junction bases unmatched: 7. The sample originates from a study of OX40 agonist ivuxolimab in advanced cancers. Study-wide background: Melanoma, hepatocellular carcinoma, head and neck or renal cell cancer occurred in dose-escalation patients.

The data were produced by immunoSEQ multiplex PCR, yet TCRdb's version contains in-frame clones alone and is incomplete. The sample carries 98,000 or so clones, approximately 90% recorded once. The chain employs TRBV9 and TRBJ1-2; 7 nucleotides agree with TRBD1. The input for sequencing was CD4+ or CD8+ T cells sorted from blood, taken in a trial of the OX40 agonist ivuxolimab. The TCR comes from an adult with an advanced solid tumor such as melanoma, head and neck, liver or kidney cancer. The CDR3 DNA reads as TGTGCCAGCAGCGTAGAAGACAGGGTGGGGGGCTACACCTTC. Protein: CASSVEDRVGGYTF.